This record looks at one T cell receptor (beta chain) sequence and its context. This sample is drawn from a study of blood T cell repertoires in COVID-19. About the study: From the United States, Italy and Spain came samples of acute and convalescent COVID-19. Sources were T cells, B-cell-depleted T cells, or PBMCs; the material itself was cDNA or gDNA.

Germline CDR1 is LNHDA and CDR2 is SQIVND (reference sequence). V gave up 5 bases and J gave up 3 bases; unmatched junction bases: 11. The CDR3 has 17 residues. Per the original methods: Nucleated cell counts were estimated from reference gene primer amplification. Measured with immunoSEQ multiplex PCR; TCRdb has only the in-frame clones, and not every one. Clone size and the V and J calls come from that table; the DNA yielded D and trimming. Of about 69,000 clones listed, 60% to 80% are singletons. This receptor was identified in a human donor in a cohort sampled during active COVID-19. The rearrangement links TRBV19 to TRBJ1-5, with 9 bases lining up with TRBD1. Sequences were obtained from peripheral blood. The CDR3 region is CASSSPPGTGINQPQHF. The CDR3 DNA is TGTGCCAGTAGTTCCCCCCCCGGGACAGGGATCAATCAGCCCCAGCATTTT.